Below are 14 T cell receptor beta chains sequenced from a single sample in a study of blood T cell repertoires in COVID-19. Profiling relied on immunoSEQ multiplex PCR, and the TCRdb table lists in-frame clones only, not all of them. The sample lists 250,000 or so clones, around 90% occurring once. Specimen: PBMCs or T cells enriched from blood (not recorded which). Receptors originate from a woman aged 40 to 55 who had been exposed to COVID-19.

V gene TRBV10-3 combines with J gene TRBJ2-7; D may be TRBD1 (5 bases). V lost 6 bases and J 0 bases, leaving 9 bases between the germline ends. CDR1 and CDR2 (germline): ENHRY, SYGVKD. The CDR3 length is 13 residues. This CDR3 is CAISNRSSYEQYF. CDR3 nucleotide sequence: TGTGCCATCAGCAACAGGAGCTCCTACGAGCAGTACTTC.

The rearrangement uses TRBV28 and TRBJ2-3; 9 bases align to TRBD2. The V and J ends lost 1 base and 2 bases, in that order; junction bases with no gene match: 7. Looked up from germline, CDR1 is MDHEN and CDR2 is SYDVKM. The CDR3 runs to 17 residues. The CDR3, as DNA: TGTGCCAGCAGTTTATTCGGCGGGGGGGATTACACAGATACGCAGTATTTT. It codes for CASSLFGGGDYTDTQYF.

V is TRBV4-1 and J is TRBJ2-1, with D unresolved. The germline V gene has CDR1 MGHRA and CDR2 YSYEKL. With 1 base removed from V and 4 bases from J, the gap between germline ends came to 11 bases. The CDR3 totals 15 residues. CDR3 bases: TGCGCCAGCAGCCAAGCTGGCGGCGGATACAATGAGCAGTTCTTC. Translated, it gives CASSQAGGGYNEQFF.

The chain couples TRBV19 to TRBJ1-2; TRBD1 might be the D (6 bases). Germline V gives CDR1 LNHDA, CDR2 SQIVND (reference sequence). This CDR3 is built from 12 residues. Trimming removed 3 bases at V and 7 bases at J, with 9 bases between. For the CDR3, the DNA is TGTGCCAGTAGTATGATGACAGGTGGCTACACCTTC. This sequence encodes CASSMMTGGYTF.

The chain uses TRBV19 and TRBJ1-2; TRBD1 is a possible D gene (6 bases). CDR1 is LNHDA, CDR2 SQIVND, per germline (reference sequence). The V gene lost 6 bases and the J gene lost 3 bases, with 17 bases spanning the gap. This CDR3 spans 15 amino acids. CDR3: CASRPQGSGHYGYTF. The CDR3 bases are TGTGCCAGTAGACCACAGGGCTCTGGCCACTATGGCTACACCTTC.

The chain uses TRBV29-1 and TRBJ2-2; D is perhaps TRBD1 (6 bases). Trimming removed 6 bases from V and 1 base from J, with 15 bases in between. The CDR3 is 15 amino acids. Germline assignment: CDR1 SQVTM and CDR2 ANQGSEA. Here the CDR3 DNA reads TGCAGCGTATACCTAGGGGGTCAGAACACCGGGGAGCTGTTTTTT. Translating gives CSVYLGGQNTGELFF.

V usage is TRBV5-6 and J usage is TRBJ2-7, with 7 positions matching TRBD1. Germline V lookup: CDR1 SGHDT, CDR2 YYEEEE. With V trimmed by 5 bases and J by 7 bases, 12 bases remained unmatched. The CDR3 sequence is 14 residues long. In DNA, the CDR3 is TGTGCCAGCAGTCAAAGGGGGCTGAGATGGGAGCAGTACGTC. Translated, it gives CASSQRGLRWEQYV.

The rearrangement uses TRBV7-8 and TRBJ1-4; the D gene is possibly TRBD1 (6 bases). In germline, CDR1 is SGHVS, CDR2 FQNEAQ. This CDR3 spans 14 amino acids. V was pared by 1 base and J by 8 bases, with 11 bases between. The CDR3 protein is CASSLGTVYEKLFF. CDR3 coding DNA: TGTGCCAGCAGCTTAGGGACAGTATACGAAAAACTGTTTTTT. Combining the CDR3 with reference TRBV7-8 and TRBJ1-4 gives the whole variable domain GAGVSQSPRYKVAKRGQDVALRCDPISGHVSLFWYQQALGQGPEFLTYFQNEAQLDKSGLPSDRFFAERPEGSVSTLKIQRTQQEDSAVYLCASSLGTVYEKLFFGSGTQLSVL.

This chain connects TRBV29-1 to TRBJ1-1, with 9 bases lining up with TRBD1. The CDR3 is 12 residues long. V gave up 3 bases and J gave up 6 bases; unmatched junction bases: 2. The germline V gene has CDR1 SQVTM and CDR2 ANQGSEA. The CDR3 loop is CSVDGTGPEAFF. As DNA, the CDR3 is TGCAGCGTTGACGGGACAGGGCCTGAAGCTTTCTTT. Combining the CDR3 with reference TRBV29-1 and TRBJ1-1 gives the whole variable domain SAVISQKPSRDICQRGTSLTIQCQVDSQVTMMFWYRQQPGQSLTLIATANQGSEATYESGFVIDKFPISRPNLTFSTLTVSNMSPEDSSIYLCSVDGTGPEAFFGQGTRLTVV.

The chain's CDR3 is CASSFGGWNTGELFF. DNA for the CDR3: TGTGCCAGCAGCTTCGGGGGATGGAACACCGGGGAGCTGTTTTTT. The V and J genes are TRBV5-5 and TRBJ2-2, with D possibly being TRBD2 (6 bases). This CDR3 region has 15 residues. Looked up from germline, CDR1 is SGHKS and CDR2 is YYEKEE (reference sequence). The V end lost 2 bases, the J end lost 1 base, and 9 bases lay between the germline ends.

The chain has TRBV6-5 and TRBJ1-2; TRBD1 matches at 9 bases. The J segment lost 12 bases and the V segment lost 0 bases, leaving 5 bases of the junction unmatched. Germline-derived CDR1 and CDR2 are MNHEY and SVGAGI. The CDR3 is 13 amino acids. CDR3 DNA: TGTGCCAGCAGTTACTCGGGACAGGGTTTTCACACCTTC. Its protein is CASSYSGQGFHTF.

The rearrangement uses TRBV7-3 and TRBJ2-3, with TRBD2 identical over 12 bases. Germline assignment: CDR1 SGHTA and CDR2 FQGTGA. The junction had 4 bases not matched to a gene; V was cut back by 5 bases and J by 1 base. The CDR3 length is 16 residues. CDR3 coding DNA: TGTGCCAGCAGCCAGACTAGCGGGGGACGCACAGATACGCAGTATTTT. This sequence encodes CASSQTSGGRTDTQYF.

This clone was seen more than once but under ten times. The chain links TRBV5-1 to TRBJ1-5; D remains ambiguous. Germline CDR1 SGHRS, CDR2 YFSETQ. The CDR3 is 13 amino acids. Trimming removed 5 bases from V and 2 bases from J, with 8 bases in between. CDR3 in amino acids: CASREYGNQPQHF. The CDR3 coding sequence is TGCGCCAGCAGAGAGTACGGCAATCAGCCCCAGCATTTT.

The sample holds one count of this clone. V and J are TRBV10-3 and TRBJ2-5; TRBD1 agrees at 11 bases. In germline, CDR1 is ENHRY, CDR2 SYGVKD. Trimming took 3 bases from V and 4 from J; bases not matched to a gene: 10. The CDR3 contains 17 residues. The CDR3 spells CAISDPLGQGVGETQYF. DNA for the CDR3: TGTGCCATCAGTGACCCACTGGGACAGGGGGTCGGAGAGACCCAGTACTTC.